The 17 T cell receptor beta chains below come from one sample, sequenced in a study of control samples from healthy donors and cancer patients (dated by TCRdb to about 2020). Libraries were made using the immunoSEQ multiplex PCR assay. TCRdb limited this immuneACCESS table to in-frame rearrangements with V and J called. A share of clones is missing; checked studies link under half to unresolved V genes, and the rest is unexplained. Here the sample has about 230,000 clones; approximately 80% occur a single time. The ten most abundant clones make up about 14% of the sample. Sample: PBMCs. The receptors here all came from a woman aged 55-69 years with lung cancer.

In this sample, this clone turned up a few times. J is TRBJ2-7 and V is TRBV15; TRBD1 agrees at 8 bases. The CDR3 covers 14 residues. Trimming cost V 7 bases and J 7 bases; bases outside gene matches: 12. Germline V lookup: CDR1 LNHNV, CDR2 YYDKDF (reference sequence). In nucleotides, the CDR3 is TGTGCCACCACTCCCCGGACAGGGCTTGGTGAGCAGTACTTC. This translates into CATTPRTGLGEQYF.

The genes are TRBV7-9 and TRBJ1-3; no definite D call. Per the germline V gene, CDR1 is SEHNR and CDR2 is FQNEAQ (reference sequence). V lost 10 bases, J lost 1 base, and 14 bases lay in between. The CDR3 sequence is 14 residues long. CDR3 protein: CANTRSDSGNTIYF. In DNA form, the CDR3 reads TGTGCCAACACCCGTTCCGATTCTGGAAACACCATATATTTT. The full variable domain, rest sourced from reference TRBV7-9 and TRBJ1-3, is DTGVSQNPRHKITKRGQNVTFRCDPISEHNRLYWYRQTLGQGPEFLTYFQNEAQLEKSRLLSDRFSAERPKGSFSTLEIQRTEQGDSAMYLCANTRSDSGNTIYFGEGSWLTVV.

The chain is built from TRBV6-1 and TRBJ1-6, with D unclear. The CDR3 runs to 15 residues. Germline V gene data show CDR1 as MNHNS and CDR2 as SASEGT. V gave up 2 bases and J gave up 5 bases, with 10 bases separating them. CDR3: CASSEYLVDNSPLHF. CDR3 sequence (DNA): TGTGCCAGCAGTGAATATTTAGTGGATAATTCACCCCTCCACTTT.

The rearrangement uses TRBV19 and TRBJ2-7; a possible D gene is TRBD1 (5 bases). Trimming removed 3 bases from V and 2 bases from J, with 14 bases in between. Germline V lookup: CDR1 LNHDA, CDR2 SQIVND (reference sequence). CDR3 length: 15 residues. The CDR3 spells CASSIRTGLAYEQYF. DNA for the CDR3: TGTGCCAGTAGTATTCGAACAGGCCTCGCCTACGAGCAGTACTTC.

Regarding this clone: Other DNA sequences in the same sample also yield this CDR3. This chain uses TRBV29-1 with TRBJ1-2, with D uncertain. Germline V gives CDR1 SQVTM, CDR2 ANQGSEA. Deletions cut 2 bases from V and 3 bases from J, with 4 bases between. The CDR3 is 11 residues long. This CDR3 reads CSVERDYGYTF. The DNA for the CDR3 is TGCAGCGTTGAAAGGGACTATGGCTACACCTTC. Complete variable domain (other parts from reference TRBV29-1 and TRBJ1-2): SAVISQKPSRDICQRGTSLTIQCQVDSQVTMMFWYRQQPGQSLTLIATANQGSEATYESGFVIDKFPISRPNLTFSTLTVSNMSPEDSSIYLCSVERDYGYTFGSGTRLTVV.

The chain is built from TRBV4-1 and TRBJ1-5, with 7 bases lining up with TRBD1. The CDR3 runs to 15 residues. V was pared by 1 base and J by 3 bases, with 3 bases of the junction left unmatched. Germline V gene sequence: CDR1 MGHRA, CDR2 YSYEKL. The CDR3 region has the DNA TGCGCCAGCAGCCAAGGGGGGACAGACAATCAGCCCCAGCATTTT. Translating gives CASSQGGTDNQPQHF.

The gene calls are TRBV3-1 (or the pseudogene TRBV3-2) and TRBJ1-3, with D possibly matching TRBD1 (6 bases). The germline V and J ends were trimmed by 3 bases and 3 bases, with 12 bases remaining between them. The CDR3 is 15 amino acids. Germline V gene sequence: CDR1 LGHDT, CDR2 YNNKEL (reference sequence). The CDR3 nucleotides are TGTGCCAGCAGCCAGGGGGCGGCCGTTGGAAACACCATATATTTT. This sequence encodes CASSQGAAVGNTIYF.

This clone appeared once. The chain uses TRBV2 and TRBJ1-6; a weak D match, TRBD1 (6 bases). The CDR3 contains 13 residues. Germline loops: CDR1 SNHLY, CDR2 FYNNEI. Trimming took off 11 bases at V and 8 bases at J, with 16 bases between the two ends. In DNA form, the CDR3 reads TGTGCCGGAACCCGGGGGGCTGATTCACCCCTCCACTTT. It encodes CAGTRGADSPLHF.

The chain has TRBV3-1 (or the pseudogene TRBV3-2) and TRBJ1-1; the D gene is possibly TRBD1 (5 bases). Germline V lookup: CDR1 LGHDT, CDR2 YNNKEL (reference sequence). The CDR3 totals 15 residues. V dropped 4 bases and J dropped 2 bases, with 14 bases sitting between them. The chain's CDR3 is CASSLGDASNTEAFF. CDR3 DNA: TGTGCCAGCAGCCTCGGGGACGCGAGTAACACTGAAGCTTTCTTT.

The chain joins TRBV6-2 or TRBV6-3 to TRBJ2-1, with 12 nucleotides matching TRBD2. Germline V gene lookup returns CDR1 MNHEY and CDR2 SVGEGT. The CDR3 contains 15 residues. V lost 5 bases and J lost 8; bases outside the gene matches: 7. The CDR3 nucleotides are TGTGCCAGCAGTACGGTACTAGCGGGGGGCTATGAGCAGTTCTTC. It is translated as CASSTVLAGGYEQFF.

A single count supports this clone. V gene TRBV24-1 combines with J gene TRBJ1-4; 9 bases match TRBD1. The CDR3 has 15 residues. Germline lookup yields CDR1 KGHDR and CDR2 SFDVKD. Trimming cost V 3 bases and J 5 bases; bases outside gene matches: 3. CDR3 coding DNA: TGTGCCACCAGTGATACCGGGACAGGGAATGAAAAACTGTTTTTT. This encodes CATSDTGTGNEKLFF.

The chain joins TRBV27 to TRBJ1-2; maybe TRBD1 (5 bases). V was pared by 5 bases and J by 3 bases, with 22 bases between. The CDR3 covers 17 residues. Per the germline V gene, CDR1 is MNHEY and CDR2 is SMNVEV (reference sequence). The CDR3 protein is CASSPSHLLTGHYGYTF. CDR3 DNA: TGTGCCAGCAGTCCTAGTCATTTGCTTACAGGCCACTATGGCTACACCTTC.

The V call is TRBV2, the J call TRBJ1-1, with 9 bases matching TRBD1. V gave up 7 bases and J gave up 2 bases; unmatched junction bases: 5. The CDR3 runs 14 residues. Germline CDR1 and CDR2: SNHLY and FYNNEI. This chain's CDR3 is CASNRGLLNTEAFF. In nucleotides, the CDR3 is TGTGCCAGCAACAGGGGGCTACTCAACACTGAAGCTTTCTTT.

CDR3 DNA: TGTGCCAGCAGTGAAACCCTAGCGGGTGCGTGGGAAACGCAGTATTTT. Protein sequence: CASSETLAGAWETQYF. The chain links TRBV6-1 to TRBJ2-3, with 8 bases aligning to TRBD2. This CDR3 spans 16 amino acids. In germline, CDR1 is MNHNS, CDR2 SASEGT. Losses at the gene ends were 2 bases for V and 9 bases for J; bases not matched to a gene: 13.

The rearrangement uses TRBV9 and TRBJ1-5; TRBD1 matches at 9 bases. J was trimmed by 5 bases and V by 4 bases; bases with no gene match: 1. The CDR3 has 13 amino acids. The germline V gene has CDR1 SGDLS and CDR2 YYNGEE. The CDR3 DNA follows: TGTGCCAGCAGCCGGACAGGGGATCAGCCCCAGCATTTT. Its translation is CASSRTGDQPQHF.

The V call is TRBV5-1, the J call TRBJ1-2, with a possible D match to TRBD1 (5 bases). Trimming pared 1 base from V and 4 bases from J, leaving 11 bases between. The CDR3 runs to 14 residues. CDR1 is SGHRS and CDR2 is YFSETQ in the germline V gene. This chain's CDR3 is CASSLFGAFYGYTF. The CDR3 DNA sequence: TGCGCCAGCAGCTTGTTTGGGGCTTTCTATGGCTACACCTTC.

This chain links TRBV4-1 with TRBJ2-1; 9 positions match TRBD2. Germline V CDR1 and CDR2: MGHRA, YSYEKL. The CDR3 covers 15 residues. V was pared by 5 bases and J by 10 bases, with 12 bases of the junction left unmatched. The CDR3 here is CASSLSGGTVGEQFF. As DNA, the CDR3 is TGCGCCAGCAGCTTGAGCGGGGGGACCGTGGGAGAGCAGTTCTTC.